This T cell receptor (beta chain) was found in a study of human T cells and chemical hapten exposure. Study information: Once 0.01% DPC had been applied to the upper back by patch test, readings were taken at 6 days. Study-level results: Sensitization with DPC brought no change to TCRs above 1 in 1000 in frequency.

MiXCR was run by TCRdb on the RACE reads, yielding one entry per CDR3 protein. Of some 81,000 distinct CDR3 sequences in the sample, roughly 7.2% were seen once. This CDR3 contains 12 residues. The V gene lost 5 bases and the J gene lost 2 bases, with 6 bases spanning the gap. CDR1 and CDR2 from the germline V gene are SGHAT and FQNNGV. The time point is: patch test 1, 2 weeks after DPC sensitization. Treatment here: therapeutic diphenylcyclopropenone sensitization with weekly scalp DPC. RNA extraction used unfractionated whole blood as the source of total RNA. Remarks on this clonotype: Its antigen remains unidentified.

The sequence was collected from a woman under 40 with alopecia areata. Some clones in this sample may be carry-over from other donors' samples. This specimen consisted of whole blood, obtained in connection with sensitization to the hapten diphenylcyclopropenone (DPC). The rearrangement uses TRBV11-2 and TRBJ1-1; D gene uncertain. The CDR3 sequence is CASSTLNTEAFF. CDR3 sequence (DNA): TGTGCCAGCAGCACCCTTAACACTGAAGCTTTCTTT.